This T cell receptor (beta chain) was identified during a study of graft-versus-host responses after intestinal transplantation (dated by TCRdb to about 2021). Regarding the study in general: Recipients received multivisceral, liver-intestinal, or isolated intestinal transplants. Every recipient was given anti-thymocyte globulin induction, followed by around three years of maintenance tacrolimus and steroids. Bulk TCR-beta CDR3 sequencing was used to track graft-versus-host and host-versus-graft alloreactive T cell clones in the graft, circulation and bone marrow after intestinal transplantation. To identify alloreactive clones, pre-transplant mixed lymphocyte reaction products were sequenced and compared with unstimulated pre-transplant donor and recipient T cells. The cohort enrolled about two dozen intestinal transplant recipients, one of whom was a retransplant, and a few patients without pretransplant specimens were excluded. Donor T cell macrochimerism was defined as a peak of at least 4% donor T cells among recipient peripheral blood mononuclear cells. Rather than being sequenced by the commercial service, samples from a few later patients were sequenced in-house on an Illumina MiSeq and processed with MiXCR.

Library generation was performed with the immunoSEQ multiplex PCR assay. In most patients, genomic DNA was isolated using the Qiagen DNeasy Blood and Tissue Kit and sent frozen to Adaptive Biotechnologies for TCR sequencing. Adaptive Biotechnologies carried out high-throughput TCR-beta CDR3 sequencing of genomic DNA for most patients. As for the authors' bioinformatics: Adaptive's ImmunoSEQ software supplied the TCR sequencing data for about 18 patients, while MiXCR and VDJtools were used to process three other patients. To correct CD4 versus CD8 sorting errors, any sequence found in both subsets at a frequency ratio below 5:1 was removed. CDR3 nucleotide sequences shared between donor and recipient were removed because their origin could not be assigned. Alloreactive clones required at least 2-fold expansion over unstimulated cells and minimum CFSE-low frequency of 0.002% (template counts) or 0.001% (read counts). A clone was considered mappable if detected in the sequenced pre-transplant spleen, lymph node, or MLR CFSE-low populations of the donor or recipient. The cumulative frequency of alloreactive clones was calculated as a percentage of all sequences, weighted by copy number. In TCRdb, the immuneACCESS table is reduced to in-frame sequences with V and J assigned. These tables do not hold every clone; where another copy was compared, an unresolved V gene accounts for under half, and the others remain unexplained. V, J and clone size reflect that table, while D and trimming were determined from the DNA. The sample yields 9,000 to 10,000 clones; 29% were counted once. Together, the top ten hold roughly 6% of the sample.

V is pruned by 5 bases and J by 3 bases, leaving 8 bases of the junction without a gene match. The CDR3 runs 15 residues from the cysteine to the phenylalanine. Only CDR3 DNA remains: 45 bases, in frame from the first base. CDR1 and CDR2 are drawn from the germline V gene: SGHAT, FQNNGV. The time point label, as the study defines it: cells obtained before transplantation from donor or recipient. Mixed lymphocyte reactions plated some 200,000 CFSE-labeled pre-transplant responders with some 200,000 irradiated violet-dye-labeled stimulators and were cultured for about 6 days. Proliferating CD3+CD4+CFSE-low and CD3+CD8+CFSE-low responder cells were FACS-sorted on a BD Influx sorter after the mixed lymphocyte reaction. The study at large found these results: Patients with donor T cell macrochimerism had high GvH to HvG T cell clonal ratios in their allografts. The conclusions were limited by the relatively low number and heterogeneity of the intestinal transplant patients. GvH clones were detected in recipient bone marrow, and some of these GvH clones were observed earlier in ileal mucosa or blood, consistent with an intestinal mucosal origin. Early after transplant, declines in HvG clones were associated with peak levels of circulating GvH clones.

Turning to this clone: No much larger clone exists at a distance of one base, and base qualities are not known.

The clonotype was recovered from a human patient who received an intestinal transplant. Recombination joined TRBV11-2 with TRBJ2-7; TRBD1 agrees with 9 junctional bases. The source material was alloreactive CD8+ T cells from a mixed lymphocyte reaction culture, sampled before intestinal transplant. The sample's cell subset or site label is to be understood as: CFSE-low proliferating T cells sorted from roughly six-day pre-transplant mixed lymphocyte reaction (GvH or HvG direction). The CDR3 in this case is CASSTPDRGFYEQYF. The DNA is as follows: TGTGCCAGCAGCACCCCTGACAGGGGGTTCTACGAGCAGTACTTC.